The TCR beta chain described here comes from a study of cytomegalovirus exposure and HLA in healthy donors. Notes on the study in general: The study labeled 170 or so TCR beta chains cytomegalovirus-associated.

CDR3 length equals 14 residues. The V and J ends lost 5 bases and 2 bases respectively, with 13 bases between them. Germline CDR1 is SGHTA and CDR2 is FQGNSA. Primers for the PCR totalled 60 Vbeta and 13 Jbeta. Sequencing used immunoSEQ multiplex PCR; TCRdb keeps in-frame clones, though not all of them. The sample has 100,000 to 150,000 clones, around 75% seen once. About this clone: Its antigen is not identified.

The chain is built from TRBV7-2 and TRBJ2-7, with D unresolved. The clonotype originates from a woman between 45 and 65 years old in good health and CMV-seropositive. The sequenced sample was PBMCs. The CDR3 bases are TGTGCCAGCAGCCGCGCCGATAGTCCCTACGAGCAGTACTTC. It encodes CASSRADSPYEQYF.